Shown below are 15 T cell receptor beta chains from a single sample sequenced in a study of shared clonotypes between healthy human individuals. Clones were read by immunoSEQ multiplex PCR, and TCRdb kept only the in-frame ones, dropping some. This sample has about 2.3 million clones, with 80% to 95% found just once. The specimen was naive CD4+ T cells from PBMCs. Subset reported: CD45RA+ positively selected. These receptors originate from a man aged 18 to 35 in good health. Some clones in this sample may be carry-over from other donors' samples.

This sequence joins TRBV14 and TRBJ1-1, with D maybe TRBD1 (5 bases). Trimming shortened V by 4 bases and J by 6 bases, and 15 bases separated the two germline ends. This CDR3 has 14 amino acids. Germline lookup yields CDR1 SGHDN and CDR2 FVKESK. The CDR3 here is CASSPHNGGSEAFF. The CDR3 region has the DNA TGTGCCAGCAGCCCGCACAACGGGGGGTCTGAAGCTTTCTTT.

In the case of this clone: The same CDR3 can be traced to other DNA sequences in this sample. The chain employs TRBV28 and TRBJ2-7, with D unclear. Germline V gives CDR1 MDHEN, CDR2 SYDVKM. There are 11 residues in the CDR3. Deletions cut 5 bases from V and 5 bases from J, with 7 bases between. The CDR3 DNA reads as TGTGCCAGCAGTCCCCGTAACGAGCAGTACTTC. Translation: CASSPRNEQYF.

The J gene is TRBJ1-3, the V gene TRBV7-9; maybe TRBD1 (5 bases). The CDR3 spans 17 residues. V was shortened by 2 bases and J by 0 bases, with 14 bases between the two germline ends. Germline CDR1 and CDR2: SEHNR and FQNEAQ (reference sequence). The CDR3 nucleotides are TGTGCCAGCAGCTTAACGGCAGGGCGACGCTCTGGAAACACCATATATTTT. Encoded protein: CASSLTAGRRSGNTIYF.

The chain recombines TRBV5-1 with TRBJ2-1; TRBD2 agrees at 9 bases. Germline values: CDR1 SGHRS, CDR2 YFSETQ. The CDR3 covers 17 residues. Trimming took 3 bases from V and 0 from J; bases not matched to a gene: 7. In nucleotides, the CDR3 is TGCGCCAGCAGCTGGGGGCTAGCGGGGCGCTCCTACAATGAGCAGTTCTTC. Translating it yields CASSWGLAGRSYNEQFF. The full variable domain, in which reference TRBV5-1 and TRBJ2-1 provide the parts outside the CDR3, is KAGVTQTPRYLIKTRGQQVTLSCSPISGHRSVSWYQQTPGQGLQFLFEYFSETQRNKGNFPGRFSGRQFSNSRSEMNVSTLELGDSALYLCASSWGLAGRSYNEQFFGPGTRLTVL.

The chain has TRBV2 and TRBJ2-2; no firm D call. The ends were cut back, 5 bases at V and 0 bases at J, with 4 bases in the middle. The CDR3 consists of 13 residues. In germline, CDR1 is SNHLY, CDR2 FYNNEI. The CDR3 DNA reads TGTGCCAGCAGTTCGGCGAACACCGGGGAGCTGTTTTTT. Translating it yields CASSSANTGELFF.

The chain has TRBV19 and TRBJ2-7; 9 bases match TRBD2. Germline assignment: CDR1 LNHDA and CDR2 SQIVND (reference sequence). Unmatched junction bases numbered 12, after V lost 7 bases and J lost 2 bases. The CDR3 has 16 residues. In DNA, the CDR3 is TGTGCCAGTAAGGTAGCGGGAGTTGGAGGGCCCTACGAGCAGTACTTC. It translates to CASKVAGVGGPYEQYF.

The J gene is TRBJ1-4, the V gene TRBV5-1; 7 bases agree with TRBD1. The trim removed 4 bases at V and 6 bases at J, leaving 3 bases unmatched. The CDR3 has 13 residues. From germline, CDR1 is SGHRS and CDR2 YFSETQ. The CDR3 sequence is CASSKDRDEKLFF. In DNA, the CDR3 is TGCGCCAGCAGCAAAGACAGGGATGAAAAACTGTTTTTT.

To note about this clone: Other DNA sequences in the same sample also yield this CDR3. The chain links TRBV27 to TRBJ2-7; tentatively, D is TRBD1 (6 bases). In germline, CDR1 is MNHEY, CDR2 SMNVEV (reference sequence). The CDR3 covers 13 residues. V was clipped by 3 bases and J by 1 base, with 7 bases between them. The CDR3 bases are TGTGCCAGCAGTTTCGGACAGTCCTACGAGCAGTACTTC. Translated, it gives CASSFGQSYEQYF.

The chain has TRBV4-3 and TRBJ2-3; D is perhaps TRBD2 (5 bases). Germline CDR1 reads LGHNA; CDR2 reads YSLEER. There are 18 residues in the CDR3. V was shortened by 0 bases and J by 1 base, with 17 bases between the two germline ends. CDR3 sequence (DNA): TGCGCCAGCAGCCAAGATTGGGATGTAGCGCCCCGCACAGATACGCAGTATTTT. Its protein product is CASSQDWDVAPRTDTQYF.

The CDR3 DNA is TGCGCCAGCAGCCAACAAGCGGACAGGTTGATGAACACTGAAGCTTTCTTT. This translates into CASSQQADRLMNTEAFF. The V and J genes are TRBV4-1 and TRBJ1-1; 7 nucleotides match TRBD1. The length of the CDR3 is 17 residues. V was clipped by 2 bases and J by 0 bases; unmatched bases: 9. Germline CDR1 MGHRA, CDR2 YSYEKL.

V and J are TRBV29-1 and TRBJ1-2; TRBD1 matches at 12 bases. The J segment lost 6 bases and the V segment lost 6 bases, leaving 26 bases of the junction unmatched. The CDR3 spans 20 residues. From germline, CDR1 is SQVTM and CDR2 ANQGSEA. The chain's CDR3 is CSVNQILGQGAFGYRDGYTF. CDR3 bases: TGCAGCGTCAACCAGATCTTGGGACAGGGGGCTTTCGGGTACAGGGATGGCTACACCTTC.

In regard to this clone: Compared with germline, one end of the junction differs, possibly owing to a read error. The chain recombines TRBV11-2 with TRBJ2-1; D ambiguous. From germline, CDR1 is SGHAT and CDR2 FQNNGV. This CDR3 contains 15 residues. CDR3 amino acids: CASRLVGRAYNEQFF. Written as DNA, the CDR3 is TGTGCCAGCCGCTTAGTAGGAAGGGCCTACAATGAGCAGTTCTTC.

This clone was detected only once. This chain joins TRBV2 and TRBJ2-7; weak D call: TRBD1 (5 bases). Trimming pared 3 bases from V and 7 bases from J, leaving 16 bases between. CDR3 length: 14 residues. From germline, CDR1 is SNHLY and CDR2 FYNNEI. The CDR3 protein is CASSEFQGYSEQYF. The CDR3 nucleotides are TGTGCCAGCAGTGAGTTCCAGGGCTATAGTGAGCAGTACTTC.

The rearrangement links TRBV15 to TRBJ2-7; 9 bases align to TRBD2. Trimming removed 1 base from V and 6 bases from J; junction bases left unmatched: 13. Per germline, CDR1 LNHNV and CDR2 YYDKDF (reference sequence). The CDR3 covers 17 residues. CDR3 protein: CATSRGEGAGGSFEQYF. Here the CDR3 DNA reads TGTGCCACCAGCAGAGGAGAGGGAGCGGGAGGTTCTTTCGAGCAGTACTTC.

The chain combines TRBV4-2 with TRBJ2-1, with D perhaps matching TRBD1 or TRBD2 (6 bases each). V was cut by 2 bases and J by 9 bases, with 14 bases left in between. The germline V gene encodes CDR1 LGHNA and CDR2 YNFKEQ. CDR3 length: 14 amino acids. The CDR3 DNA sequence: TGTGCCAGCAGCCAAAGGGACCGGGGGCGTGAGCAGTTCTTC. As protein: CASSQRDRGREQFF.